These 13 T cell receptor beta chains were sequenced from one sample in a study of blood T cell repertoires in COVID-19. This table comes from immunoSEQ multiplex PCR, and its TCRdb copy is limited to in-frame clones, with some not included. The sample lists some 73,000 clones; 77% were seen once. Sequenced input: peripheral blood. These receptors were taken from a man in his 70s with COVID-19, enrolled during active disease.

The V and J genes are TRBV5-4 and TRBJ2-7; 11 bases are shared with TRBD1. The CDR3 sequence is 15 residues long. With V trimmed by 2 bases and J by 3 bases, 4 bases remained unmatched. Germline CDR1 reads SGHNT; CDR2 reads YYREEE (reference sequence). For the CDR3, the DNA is TGTGCCAGCAGCTTATCCGGGACAGGGGGCTACGAGCAGTACTTC. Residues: CASSLSGTGGYEQYF.

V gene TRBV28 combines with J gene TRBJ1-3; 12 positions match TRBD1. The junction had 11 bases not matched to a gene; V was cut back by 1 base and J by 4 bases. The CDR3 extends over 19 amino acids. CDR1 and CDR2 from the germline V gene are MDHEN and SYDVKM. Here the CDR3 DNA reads TGTGCCAGCAGTTTATACGGGACAGGGGGCCCGATTCAGGGAAACACCATATATTTT. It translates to CASSLYGTGGPIQGNTIYF. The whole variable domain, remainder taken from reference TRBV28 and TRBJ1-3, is DVKVTQSSRYLVKRTGEKVFLECVQDMDHENMFWYRQDPGLGLRLIYFSYDVKMKEKGDIPEGYSVSREKKERFSLILESASTNQTSMYLCASSLYGTGGPIQGNTIYFGEGSWLTVV.

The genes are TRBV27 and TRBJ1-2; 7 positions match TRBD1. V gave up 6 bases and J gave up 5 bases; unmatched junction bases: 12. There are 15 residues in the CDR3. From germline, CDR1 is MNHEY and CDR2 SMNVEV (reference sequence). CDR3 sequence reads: CASSRTGEGKYGYTF. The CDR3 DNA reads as TGTGCCAGCAGCCGAACAGGGGAAGGAAAGTATGGCTACACCTTC.

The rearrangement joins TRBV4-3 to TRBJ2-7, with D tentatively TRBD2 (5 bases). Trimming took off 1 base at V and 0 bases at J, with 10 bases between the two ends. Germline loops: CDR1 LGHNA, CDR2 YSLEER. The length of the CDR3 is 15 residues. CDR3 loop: CASSQGTSHSYEQYF. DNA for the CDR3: TGCGCCAGCAGCCAAGGGACTTCTCACTCCTACGAGCAGTACTTC.

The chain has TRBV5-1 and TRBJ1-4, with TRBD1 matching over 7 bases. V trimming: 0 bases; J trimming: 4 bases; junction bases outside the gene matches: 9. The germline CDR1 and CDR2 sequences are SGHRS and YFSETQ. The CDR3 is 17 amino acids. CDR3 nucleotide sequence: TGCGCCAGCAGCTTGGGTTTGGTGGGACAGAGTAATGAAAAACTGTTTTTT. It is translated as CASSLGLVGQSNEKLFF.

CDR3 residues: CASSPQGMDIQYF. Written as DNA, the CDR3 is TGTGCCAGCAGTCCTCAGGGGATGGACATTCAGTACTTC. The J gene is TRBJ2-4, the V gene TRBV6-5; a possible D gene is TRBD1 (6 bases). V was clipped by 5 bases and J by 8 bases, with 13 bases between them. This CDR3 comprises 13 residues. Per germline, CDR1 MNHEY and CDR2 SVGAGI.

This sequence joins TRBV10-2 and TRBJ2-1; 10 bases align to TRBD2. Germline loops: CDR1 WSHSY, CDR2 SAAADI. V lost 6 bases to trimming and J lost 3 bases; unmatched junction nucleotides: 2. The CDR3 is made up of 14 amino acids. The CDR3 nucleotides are TGCGCCAGCAGAGCGGGAGGGAACTACAATGAGCAGTTCTTC. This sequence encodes CASRAGGNYNEQFF.

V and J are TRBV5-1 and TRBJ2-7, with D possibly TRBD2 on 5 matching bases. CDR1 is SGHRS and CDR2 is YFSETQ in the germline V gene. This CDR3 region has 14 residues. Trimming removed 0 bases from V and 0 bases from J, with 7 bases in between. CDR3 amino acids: CASSLGLPSYEQYF. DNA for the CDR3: TGCGCCAGCAGCTTGGGACTACCCTCCTACGAGCAGTACTTC.

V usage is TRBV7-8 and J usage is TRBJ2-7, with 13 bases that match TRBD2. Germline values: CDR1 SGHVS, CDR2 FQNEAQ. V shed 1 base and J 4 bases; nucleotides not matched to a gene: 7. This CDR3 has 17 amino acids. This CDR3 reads CASSLVGTSGMGYEQYF. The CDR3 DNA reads TGTGCCAGCAGCTTAGTAGGGACTAGCGGGATGGGTTACGAGCAGTACTTC.

CDR3 sequence reads: CATNPQGLSYEQYF. The CDR3 DNA sequence: TGTGCCACCAACCCCCAGGGGCTCTCCTACGAGCAGTACTTC. J is TRBJ2-7 and V is TRBV6-2 or TRBV6-3, with D tentatively TRBD1 (6 bases). The CDR3 spans 14 residues. The V and J ends lost 10 bases and 0 bases respectively, with 16 bases between them. Germline CDR1 and CDR2: MNHEY and SVGEGT.

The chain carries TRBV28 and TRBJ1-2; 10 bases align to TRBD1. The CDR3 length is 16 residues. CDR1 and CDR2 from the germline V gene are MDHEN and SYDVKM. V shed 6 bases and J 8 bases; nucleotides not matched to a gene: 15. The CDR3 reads CASRSLRDRGRQGYTF. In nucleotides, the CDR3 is TGTGCCAGCAGATCGCTCCGGGACAGGGGCCGTCAGGGCTACACCTTC.

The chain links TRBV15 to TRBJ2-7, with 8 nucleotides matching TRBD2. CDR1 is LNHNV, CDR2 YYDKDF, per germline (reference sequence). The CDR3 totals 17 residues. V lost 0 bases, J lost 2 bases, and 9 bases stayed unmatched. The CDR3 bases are TGTGCCACCAGCAGAGATCGCTGGGCGGGACTAGCCTACGAGCAGTACTTC. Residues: CATSRDRWAGLAYEQYF.

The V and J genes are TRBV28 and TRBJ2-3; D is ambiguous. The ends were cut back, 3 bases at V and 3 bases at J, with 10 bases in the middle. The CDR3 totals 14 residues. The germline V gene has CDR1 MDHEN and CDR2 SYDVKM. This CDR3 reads CASSFPAITDTQYF. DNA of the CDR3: TGTGCCAGCAGTTTCCCCGCGATAACAGATACGCAGTATTTT.